This TCR beta chain was sequenced during a study of OX40 agonist ivuxolimab in advanced cancers. Note on this clone: Antigen: not known.

Individuals having autoimmune disease history or systemic immunosuppression were not enrolled. Study-level results: CD4+ and CD8+ blood T cells expanded clonally by week 6 at 0.1 to 3.0 mg/kg. The average count of expanded clones was higher among CD8+ T cells than among CD4+.

The protocol was immunoSEQ multiplex PCR, while the TCRdb copy is restricted to in-frame clones and leaves out a portion. The data hold approximately 84,000 clones, with approximately 89% observed a single time. V was clipped by 1 base and J by 6 bases, with 20 bases between them. The CDR3 runs 17 residues. This specimen was CD4+ or CD8+ T cells sorted from blood, taken in a trial of the OX40 agonist ivuxolimab. The TCR originated in an adult with an advanced solid tumor such as melanoma, head and neck, liver or kidney cancer. The chain carries TRBV5-3 and TRBJ2-1; the D is unclear. TRBV5-3 is an open reading frame, and its role is uncertain. The CDR3 sequence: CARSLFPIVFTGNEQFF. DNA for the CDR3: TGTGCCAGAAGCTTGTTCCCCATAGTTTTCACGGGCAATGAGCAGTTCTTC.